The clone carrying this T cell receptor beta chain was observed a few times. Its target is not known. These data belong to a study of vaccination and CD4 T cells after COVID-19. With the Oncomine TCR Beta short-read assay, DNA from cultured CD4+ T cells was sequenced. Each CDR3 protein gets one entry after TCRdb re-called the PCR reads with MiXCR. The sample contains over 10,000 distinct CDR3 sequences, 41% of which appear only once. Treatment indicated: roughly 11-day PBMC culture with coronavirus spike peptide pools or control peptides (ViraFEST assay). The germline V and J ends were trimmed by 5 bases and 3 bases, with 17 bases remaining between them. Germline V gene sequence: CDR1 MNHEY, CDR2 SMNVEV (reference sequence). This CDR3 is 15 amino acids long.

The receptor comes from a human donor who had recovered from COVID-19. The sample here was CD4+ T cells from blood, cultured in vitro, taken after SARS-CoV-2 vaccination. The chain links TRBV27 to TRBJ2-7, with D tentatively TRBD2 (6 bases). The CDR3, as DNA: TGTGCCAGCAGTCCAGTCTCGGGACTGAGCTACGAGCAGTACTTC. This sequence encodes CASSPVSGLSYEQYF.